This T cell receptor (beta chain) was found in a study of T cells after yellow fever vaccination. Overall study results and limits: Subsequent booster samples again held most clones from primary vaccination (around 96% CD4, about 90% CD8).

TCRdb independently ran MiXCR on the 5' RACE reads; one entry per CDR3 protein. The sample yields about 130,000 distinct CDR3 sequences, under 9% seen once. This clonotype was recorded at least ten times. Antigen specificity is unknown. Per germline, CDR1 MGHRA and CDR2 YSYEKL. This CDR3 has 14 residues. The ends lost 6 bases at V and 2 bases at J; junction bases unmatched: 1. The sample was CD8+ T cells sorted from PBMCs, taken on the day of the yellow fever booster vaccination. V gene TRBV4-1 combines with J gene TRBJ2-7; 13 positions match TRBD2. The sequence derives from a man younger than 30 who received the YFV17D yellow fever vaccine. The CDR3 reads CASRGTSGTYEQYF. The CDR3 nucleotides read TGCGCCAGCAGAGGGACTAGCGGGACCTACGAGCAGTACTTC.